The T cell receptor (beta chain) under discussion was sequenced for a study of cytomegalovirus exposure and HLA in healthy donors (dated by TCRdb to 2016 to 2017). Background on the whole study: According to an earlier analysis of 587 of the donors, about 170 million T cells yielded 95 million to 140 million unique TCR beta sequences and about 300 Gb of sequence data. About 310 gigabases of sequencing data and tens of millions of unique TCR sequences were included in an early release covering 550 to 650 HLA-typed donors. Of the 300 to 500 genotyped donors, approximately 80% were placed in the genetic ancestry cluster associated with self-reported Caucasian donors. The study aimed to test whether cataloging public T cell receptors could reveal signatures of past pathogen exposure. The T cell repertoires of 550 to 850 subjects were profiled by immunosequencing and related to cytomegalovirus serostatus. In addition to the first cohort of 666 subjects, a separate validation cohort of 120 different subjects was used. High-throughput TCR immunosequencing, statistical association of individual TCRs with disease status, and machine learning were combined to predict cytomegalovirus infection status. To study patterns of TCR occurrence, a later analysis re-analyzed previously published TCR beta repertoires from around 700 donors and added high-resolution HLA genotyping. The later analysis used no new phenotypic data to find candidate immune exposures, relying instead on TCR beta sequences and their occurrence across donors. An earlier analysis of 500 to 650 of the donors applied high-throughput TCR beta sequencing to assess whether each TCR beta V gene segment acted as functional or pseudogenic. Donor age, sex, ethnicity and CMV serostatus were compiled together with the repertoire data. A later genetic analysis used genome-wide SNP genotypes for about 60% of the 666 donors, treating that subset as a discovery cohort. Every repertoire in the discovery cohort had been generated on one and the same sequencing platform. HLA typing included class I and class II loci at four-digit resolution. Typing coverage differed by locus: A, B, C, DRB1 and DQB1 were typed in about 629-630 donors, DQA1 in approximately 520, DPA1 in some 570, and DPB1 in 400 to 480. Because of strong linkage in the cohort, roughly five DR-DQ haplotypes were treated as single units for association and clustering. Across some 400 genotyped donors of the cohort, an average of approximately 240,000 unique TCR beta nucleotide sequences per donor were sequenced, and 15% to 20% of those sequences were non-productive.

The cohort was made up of about 670 healthy bone marrow donors. Cohort members were all nominally healthy when sampled, although unrecorded immune exposures were likely present. The donor tested CMV seronegative and was one of the 352 seronegative cohort members. A peripheral blood sample was provided by each donor, and peripheral blood mononuclear cells were used for TCR beta sequencing. Genomic DNA was extracted from the blood cell samples with the Qiagen DNeasy Blood Extraction Kit. The method behind the library was the immunoSEQ multiplex PCR assay. For the multiplex PCR, a mixture combining 60 forward primers for TCR Vbeta segments and 13 reverse primers for TCR Jbeta segments was used. The CDR3 region of rearranged TCR beta genes was amplified from genomic DNA by a multiplex PCR assay. Amplified TCR beta libraries were sequenced as 87-base-pair reads on the Illumina HiSeq System. Turning to the authors' computational methods: A later analysis counted tens of millions of unique TCR beta chains across the 550 to 700 repertoires, and some 11 million of these chains were shared by at least two donors. Raw reads were error-corrected and collapsed into unique sequences with a nearest-neighbor algorithm that merged closely related sequences to remove PCR and sequencing errors. CDR3 sequences were aligned to IMGT reference sequences to assign V, D and J gene segments. For a sequence to be retained, a match of at least six nucleotides was required to both a V gene segment and a J gene segment. A rearrangement was called productive if the CDR3 had no stop codons and remained in frame with V and J, and every other rearrangement was called non-productive. Following IMGT convention, CDR3 was defined as the stretch from the second conserved V-encoded cysteine up to the conserved J-encoded phenylalanine. In an earlier analysis of around 540 of the donors, sequences lacking an unambiguous match to a single V gene segment were excluded. In an earlier analysis of 587 of the donors, a V segment was called functional when productive rearrangements were above 56.7%, and segregating when the standard deviation between donors exceeded 5%. A statistical classification framework was built for diagnosing cytomegalovirus status from the catalog of TCR beta chain sequences. A later analysis assigned V and J genes by comparing TCR nucleotide sequences with IMGT/GENE-DB human TR gene sequences. A later analysis assigned CDR3 sequences and most-parsimonious VDJ recombination scenarios with the TCRdist pipeline. In a later analysis, each TCR beta chain was defined by its CDR3 amino acid sequence together with its V-gene family, and reads lacking a unique V-gene family were excluded. As a way to deal with suspected cross-contamination and a sequencing artifact, a later analysis dropped 640 or so nucleotide sequences that were highly shared and had low generation probability. In a later analysis, a clonal expansion index was calculated for each public chain from normalized within-repertoire ranks of inferred template counts. A later analysis computed generation probabilities with a VDJ recombination model fitted to out-of-frame rearrangements, and checked the results against IGoR. In a later analysis, TCR-TCR, TCR-HLA and TCR-CMV co-occurrence was scored with hypergeometric tests, and a repertoire-size bias correction was applied to TCR pairs. To estimate false discovery rates, a later analysis permuted the HLA or CMV assignments 20 times. In a later analysis, co-occurring TCRs were grouped using DBSCAN, and TCRdist sequence similarity was added for clustering within HLA-allele-positive subsets. Repertoires with fewer than 30,000 or more than 120,000 public chains were left out of co-occurrence clustering, as were about five repertoires with anomalous nucleotide sharing. Drawn from immuneACCESS, this table holds only the in-frame rearrangements with V and J called that TCRdb kept. Clones are partly lost; checked studies trace under half to an unresolved V gene and leave the rest unexplained. The DNA was the basis for D and trimming; V, J and clone size are from that table. Here the sample has 100,000 to 150,000 clones; approximately 80% occur a single time. The leading ten clones occupy roughly 1.2% of the sample.

The germline V end is reduced by 3 bases and the J end by 4 bases; junction bases left unmatched: 7. As encoded in the germline V gene (reference sequence), CDR1 is LNHNV while CDR2 is YYDKDF. From the cysteine up to the phenylalanine, the CDR3 has a length of 15 residues. Only the CDR3 part of the read is kept: 45 bases, read in frame from the first base. Overall study outcomes, separate from this receptor: The authors suggested that the approach could potentially be generalized to other disease states and immunological phenotypes. Specific HLA alleles were associated with 16,951 TCR beta sequences at a false discovery rate of 0.05 in a later analysis. In an earlier analysis of 500 to 650 of the donors, most TCR beta V segments appeared in productive rearrangements about 90% or about 30% of the time, broadly matching IMGT annotations. The classifier was reported to diagnose cytomegalovirus status with high specificity and sensitivity in both the original and validation cohorts. Most TCR sequences were observed very rarely across donors, whereas some public TCRs were present in many individuals. In a later analysis, TCR association rates were found to vary across HLA loci, with the most associated TCRs seen for DRB1 alleles and the fewest for HLA-C alleles. In a later analysis, several top co-occurrence clusters were reported to appear linked to parvovirus B19, influenza, CMV and Epstein-Barr virus. A cluster of highly shared sequence variants was judged likely to be a technical artifact of the sequencing pipeline. A further reported finding was that TCR beta sequences accurately predicted the HLA-A and HLA-B alleles for most subjects in the first cohort. Because the 87-base-pair reads could not distinguish some IMGT-functional V segments, including TRBV6-2 and TRBV6-3, those segments were excluded. For the cohort, immune exposure information was limited to CMV serostatus. In a later analysis, HLA-associated TCR beta chains showed more clonal expansion and lower generation probabilities than non-associated chains that were equally common. In a later genetic analysis, fewer N-insertions in productive TCRs were reported among donors in an Asian-associated ancestry cluster than the roughly 700-donor mean. Only TCR beta chains were sequenced in this cohort, and the absence of alpha or paired-chain data limited detectable features. Most CMV-associated TCR beta chains appeared to be HLA-restricted in a later analysis, and the HLA associations seemed to be driven largely by CMV exposure. In vitro tests confirmed that a few of the cytomegalovirus-associated TCR beta chains recognize cytomegalovirus antigens. The study listed approximately 150 TCR beta chains as associated with cytomegalovirus. Because counts were too low, more than 15 rarely observed V segments, including chromosome 9 orphons, were left out of the earlier analysis of 587 of the donors. Linkage disequilibrium might explain the correlated functional status among segregating V segments, but an unknown experimental factor could not be excluded. A later genetic analysis associated a missense DCLRE1C variant with V-gene and J-gene trimming of TCR beta chains, and an independent cohort replicated the association. HLA typing was unavailable for some donors at each locus, so association tests used only the typed subset. Sequencing depth was assumed to be roughly uniform across donors in the presence/absence analyses, though that assumption may not hold. When HLA alleles, especially DR and DQ, strongly co-occurred, TCR associations were difficult to assign to individual alleles.

Worth noting for this clone: Its recognized antigen is unknown. There are no base qualities to consult, and no much larger clone falls within one base.

The clonotype originates from a girl aged 2 to 9 in good health and CMV-seronegative. The chain is encoded by TRBV15 joined to TRBJ2-3, with 7 central nucleotides matching TRBD2. Sequenced input: PBMCs. The CDR3 loop reads CATSSNREASDTQYF. The bases are TGTGCCACCAGCAGCAACCGGGAGGCCTCAGATACGCAGTATTTT.